A single sample is the source of the 6 T cell receptor beta chains below, sequenced in a study of blood T cell repertoires in COVID-19. Data came from immunoSEQ multiplex PCR; TCRdb stores just in-frame clones and leaves some out. This sample has about 70,000 clones, with approximately 90% found just once. Input material: peripheral blood. These receptors originate from a man between 50 and 59 years old with COVID-19, enrolled during active disease.

This chain uses TRBV27 with TRBJ1-6; D perhaps matches TRBD1 (6 bases). This CDR3 contains 16 residues. In germline, CDR1 is MNHEY, CDR2 SMNVEV (reference sequence). Trimming took 4 bases from V and 4 from J, leaving 14 bases between them. This CDR3 reads CASSSSARGYNSPLHF. The CDR3 nucleotides are TGTGCCAGCAGTTCATCGGCTAGGGGGTATAATTCACCCCTCCACTTT.

The chain carries TRBV6-2 or TRBV6-3 and TRBJ2-1, with unresolved D. The CDR3 loop spans 14 amino acids. The germline V and J ends were trimmed by 5 bases and 1 base, with 9 bases remaining between them. The germline V gene encodes CDR1 MNHEY and CDR2 SVGEGT. The DNA for the CDR3 is TGTGCCAGCAGTAGAAGCGATTCCTACAATGAGCAGTTCTTC. Its protein product is CASSRSDSYNEQFF.

The rearrangement uses TRBV27 and TRBJ2-7; D may be TRBD2 (5 bases). Between the trimmed V and J ends, which lost 3 bases and 3 bases, there was a span of 15 bases. Germline-derived CDR1 and CDR2 are MNHEY and SMNVEV (reference sequence). The CDR3 has 15 amino acids. In DNA form, the CDR3 reads TGTGCCAGCAGTTTTGGGCGGGCGACCTTCTACGAGCAGTACTTC. Its protein is CASSFGRATFYEQYF.

The chain has TRBV4-2 and TRBJ2-5; D is possibly TRBD2 (5 bases). CDR3 length: 15 amino acids. Between the trimmed V and J ends, which lost 4 bases and 4 bases, there was a span of 16 bases. The germline V gene encodes CDR1 LGHNA and CDR2 YNFKEQ. CDR3 loop: CASSPVVGVGETQYF. CDR3 DNA: TGTGCCAGCAGCCCTGTGGTGGGAGTCGGAGAGACCCAGTACTTC.

The rearrangement joins TRBV11-3 to TRBJ2-5; D is ambiguous. The CDR3 is made up of 13 amino acids. Trimming removed 5 bases from V and 5 bases from J, with 12 bases in between. Germline CDR1 SGHNT, CDR2 YENEEA. CDR3 residues: CASSHSASETQYF. The CDR3 region has the DNA TGTGCCAGCAGCCACTCAGCGTCGGAGACCCAGTACTTC. The variable domain in full, completed from reference TRBV11-3 and TRBJ2-5, reads EAGVVQSPRYKIIEKKQPVAFWCNPISGHNTLYWYLQNLGQGPELLIRYENEEAVDDSQLPKDRFSAERLKGVDSTLKIQPAELGDSAVYLCASSHSASETQYFGPGTRLLVL.

The rearrangement uses TRBV13 and TRBJ2-1, with 10 positions matching TRBD2. This CDR3 comprises 17 residues. CDR1 is PRHDT, CDR2 FYEKMQ, per germline (reference sequence). Trimming took 5 bases from V and 2 from J; bases not matched to a gene: 9. Here the CDR3 reads CASSVSSGSVTYNEQFF. The CDR3 DNA sequence: TGTGCCAGCAGCGTTTCTAGCGGGAGCGTCACCTACAATGAGCAGTTCTTC.